This TCR beta chain stems from a study of siplizumab effects on memory and regulatory T cells. Findings and limits, study-wide: Alloreactive sequences from unstimulated CD4+ memory cells fell significantly with siplizumab. Naive T cells, seemingly more diverse than memory cells, seemed major alloresponse contributors. On average, roughly 69% of mappable alloreactive CD4+ clones were Treg-derived under siplizumab, against 26.9% in controls.

In each sample, about 100,000 TCR templates were assayed. Generated by immunoSEQ multiplex PCR, the TCRdb table keeps only in-frame clones and is missing some. The sample has about 100,000 clones; around nine tenths are singletons. Concerning this clone: Antigen unknown.

This CDR3 is built from 14 residues. V gave up 3 bases and J gave up 4 bases, with 12 bases separating them. Germline loops: CDR1 SNHLY, CDR2 FYNNEI. The chain carries TRBV2 and TRBJ1-2; D not certain. Source material: non-Treg CD4+ T cells sorted from blood. This sequence was found in a human donor in good health. The CDR3 region has the DNA TGTGCCAGCAGTGACAGTCTAGCAGGCTATGGCTACACCTTC. Amino acids: CASSDSLAGYGYTF. Complete variable domain (other parts from reference TRBV2 and TRBJ1-2): EPEVTQTPSHQVTQMGQEVILRCVPISNHLYFYWYRQILGQKVEFLVSFYNNEISEKSEIFDDQFSVERPDGSNFTLKIRSTKLEDSAMYFCASSDSLAGYGYTFGSGTRLTVV.